The 5 T cell receptor beta chains below come from one sample, sequenced in a study of cytomegalovirus exposure and HLA in healthy donors. In the PCR, 60 Vbeta and 13 Jbeta primers were used. Clones were read by immunoSEQ multiplex PCR, and TCRdb kept only the in-frame ones, dropping some. The sample holds 95,000 to 150,000 clones, about 81% seen once. The sample taken for sequencing was PBMCs. The receptors were gathered from a woman under 40 in good health and CMV-seronegative.

V and J are TRBV1 and TRBJ2-3; TRBD2, the D gene given by the table, was not confirmed from the DNA. TRBV1 is a known pseudogene. The length of the CDR3 is 19 residues. The CDR3 sequence: CTSSQGLQNSGWVLDTQYF. DNA for the CDR3: TGCACCAGCAGCCAAGGACTCCAAAATAGCGGGTGGGTTTTAGATACGCAGTATTTT.

The chain carries TRBV5-4 and TRBJ2-3, with TRBD2 matching over 11 bases. CDR3 length equals 17 residues. Trimming took 4 bases from V and 7 from J; bases not matched to a gene: 14. The germline V gene has CDR1 SGHNT and CDR2 YYREEE (reference sequence). The DNA for the CDR3 is TGTGCCAGCAGCCGGGAACCATTAGCGGGAGGGCCAAATACGCAGTATTTT. It specifies CASSREPLAGGPNTQYF.

V gene TRBV5-1 combines with J gene TRBJ1-4, with D perhaps matching TRBD1 (5 bases). The CDR3 sequence is 13 residues long. Per the germline V gene, CDR1 is SGHRS and CDR2 is YFSETQ. The germline V and J ends were trimmed by 1 base and 15 bases, with 16 bases remaining between them. The DNA for the CDR3 is TGCGCCAGCAGCTTGTCGCCAGGGAAGGAGATGTTTTTT. Translated, it gives CASSLSPGKEMFF.

With respect to this clone: This specimen includes other DNA sequences encoding the same CDR3. The chain has TRBV4-1 and TRBJ2-5; no definite D call. Looked up from germline, CDR1 is MGHRA and CDR2 is YSYEKL. Trimming took 0 bases from V and 2 from J, leaving 10 bases between them. This CDR3 is 15 amino acids long. The CDR3 DNA reads as TGCGCCAGCAGCCAAGATTTAGCAGAGCAAGAGACCCAGTACTTC. Residues: CASSQDLAEQETQYF.

This clone came up a few times. The J gene is TRBJ1-2, the V gene TRBV4-1, with a possible D match to TRBD1 (5 bases). Germline V gene lookup returns CDR1 MGHRA and CDR2 YSYEKL. The CDR3 is 14 residues long. Trimming removed 4 bases at V and 6 bases at J, with 15 bases between. The CDR3 here is CASSPWRGENGYTF. CDR3 coding DNA: TGCGCCAGCAGCCCCTGGCGGGGGGAGAATGGCTACACCTTC.